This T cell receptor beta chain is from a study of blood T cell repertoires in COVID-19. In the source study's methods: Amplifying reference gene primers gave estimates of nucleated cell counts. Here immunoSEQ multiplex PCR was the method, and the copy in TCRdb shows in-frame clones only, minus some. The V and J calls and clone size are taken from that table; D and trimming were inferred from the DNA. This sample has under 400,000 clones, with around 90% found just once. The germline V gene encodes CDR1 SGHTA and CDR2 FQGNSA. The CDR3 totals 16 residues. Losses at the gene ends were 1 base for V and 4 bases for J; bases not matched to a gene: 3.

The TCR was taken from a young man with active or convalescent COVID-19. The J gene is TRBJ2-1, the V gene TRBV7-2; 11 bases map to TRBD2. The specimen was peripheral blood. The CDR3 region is CASSLGTSGRYNEQFF. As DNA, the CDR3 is TGTGCCAGCAGCTTAGGGACTAGCGGGCGATACAATGAGCAGTTCTTC.